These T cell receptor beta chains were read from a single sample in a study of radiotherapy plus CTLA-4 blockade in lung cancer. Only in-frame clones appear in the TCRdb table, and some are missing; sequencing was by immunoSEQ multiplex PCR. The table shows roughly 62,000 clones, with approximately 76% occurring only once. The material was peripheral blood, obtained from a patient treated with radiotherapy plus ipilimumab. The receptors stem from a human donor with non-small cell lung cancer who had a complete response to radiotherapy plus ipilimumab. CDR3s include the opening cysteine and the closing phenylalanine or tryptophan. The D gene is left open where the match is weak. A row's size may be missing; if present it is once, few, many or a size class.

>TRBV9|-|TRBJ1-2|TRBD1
CASSTRTGEYGYTF
TGTGCCAGCAGCACCCGGACAGGGGAATATGGCTACACCTTC
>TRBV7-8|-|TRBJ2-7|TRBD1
CASSLAGTGVSEQYF
TGTGCCAGCAGCTTAGCCGGGACAGGGGTTAGCGAGCAGTACTTC
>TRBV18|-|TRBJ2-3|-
CASSPSTVTLRTDTQYF
TGTGCCAGCTCACCGTCGACAGTCACTCTCCGCACAGATACGCAGTATTTT
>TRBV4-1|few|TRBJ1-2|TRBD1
CASSQVFGTDYGYTF
TGCGCCAGCAGCCAAGTTTTCGGGACAGACTATGGCTACACCTTC
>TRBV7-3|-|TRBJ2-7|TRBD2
CASSLIGTSGRDEQYF
TGTGCCAGCAGCTTAATCGGCACTAGCGGGAGGGACGAGCAGTACTTC
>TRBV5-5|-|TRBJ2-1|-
CASSLFSYNEQFF
TGTGCCAGCAGCTTGTTTTCATACAATGAGCAGTTCTTC
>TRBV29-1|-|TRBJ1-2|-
CSGRRVSGGYTF
TGCAGCGGGCGGAGGGTCAGTGGCGGCTACACCTTC
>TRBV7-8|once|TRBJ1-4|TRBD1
CASSYRQGRNEKLFF
TGTGCCAGCAGCTATAGACAGGGTCGGAATGAAAAACTGTTTTTT
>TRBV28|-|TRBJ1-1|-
CASSGGGQNTEAFF
TGTGCCAGCAGTGGCGGCGGACAGAACACTGAAGCTTTCTTT
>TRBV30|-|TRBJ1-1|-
CAWSVGVYEAFF
TGTGCCTGGAGTGTAGGGGTTTACGAAGCTTTCTTT
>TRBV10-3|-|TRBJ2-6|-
CAISPGSGANVLTF
TGTGCCATCAGCCCAGGGTCTGGGGCCAACGTCCTGACTTTC
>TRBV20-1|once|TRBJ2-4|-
CSARRGIF
TGCAGTGCTCGCCGGGGTATCTTC
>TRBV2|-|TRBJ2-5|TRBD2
CASSFRLAGGGSGETQYF
TGTGCCAGCAGTTTCCGACTAGCGGGAGGCGGTAGTGGGGAGACCCAGTACTTC
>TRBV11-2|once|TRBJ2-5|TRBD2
CASSATSGRARETQYF
TGTGCCAGCAGCGCTACTAGCGGGAGGGCCCGGGAGACCCAGTACTTC
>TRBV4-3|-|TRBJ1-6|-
CASSQDRELYAPLHF
TGCGCCAGCAGCCAAGATCGGGAATTATATGCACCCCTCCACTTT
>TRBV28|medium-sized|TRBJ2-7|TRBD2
CASSFSGGTYEQYF
TGTGCCAGCAGTTTTAGCGGGGGTACCTACGAGCAGTACTTC
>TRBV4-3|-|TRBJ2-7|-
CASSQDGHGTYEQYF
TGCGCCAGCAGCCAAGATGGACACGGCACCTACGAGCAGTACTTC
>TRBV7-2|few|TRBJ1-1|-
CASSLARGSGAFF
TGTGCCAGCAGCTTAGCGAGGGGGTCGGGAGCTTTCTTT
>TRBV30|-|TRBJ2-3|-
CAWSVLDTQYF
TGTGCCTGGAGTGTCTTGGATACGCAGTATTTT
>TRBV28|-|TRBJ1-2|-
CASSRTGWSGYTF
TGTGCCAGCAGTCGCACAGGGTGGAGCGGCTACACCTTC
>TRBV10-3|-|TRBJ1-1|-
CATWGGWGGTEAFF
TGTGCCACTTGGGGTGGCTGGGGCGGCACTGAAGCTTTCTTT
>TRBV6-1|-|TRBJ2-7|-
CASSDFDRPFNEQYF
TGTGCCAGCAGTGACTTTGACAGGCCATTCAACGAGCAGTACTTC
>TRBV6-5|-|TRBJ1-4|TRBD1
CASRYGQGATNEKLFF
TGTGCCAGCAGGTACGGACAGGGAGCAACTAATGAAAAACTGTTTTTT
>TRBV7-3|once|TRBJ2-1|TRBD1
CASSSGQGHNEQFF
TGTGCCAGCAGCTCGGGACAGGGACACAATGAGCAGTTCTTC
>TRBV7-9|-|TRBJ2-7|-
CASSLTGLEQYF
TGTGCCAGCAGCTTAACAGGCCTCGAGCAGTACTTC
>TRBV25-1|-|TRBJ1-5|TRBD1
CASSAGQGSNQPQHF
TGTGCCAGCAGTGCAGGACAGGGAAGCAATCAGCCCCAGCATTTT
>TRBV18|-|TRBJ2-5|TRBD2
CASSPLLAGEETQYF
TGTGCCAGCTCACCACTCCTAGCGGGGGAAGAGACCCAGTACTTC
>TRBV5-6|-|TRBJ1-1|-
CASSLTPGVTEAFF
TGTGCCAGCAGCTTGACCCCAGGTGTCACTGAAGCTTTCTTT
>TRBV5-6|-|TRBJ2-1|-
CASSLGSSGRYNEQFF
TGTGCCAGCAGCTTGGGTTCCAGCGGACGCTACAATGAGCAGTTCTTC
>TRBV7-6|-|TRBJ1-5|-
CASSLRQGNQPQHF
TGTGCCAGCAGCTTAAGGCAGGGCAATCAGCCCCAGCATTTT
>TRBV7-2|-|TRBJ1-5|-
CASSQDTGSGQPQHF
TGTGCCAGCAGCCAGGACACAGGGTCAGGGCAGCCCCAGCATTTT
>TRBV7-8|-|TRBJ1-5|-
CASSPGGYANQPQHF
TGTGCCAGCAGCCCAGGAGGCTACGCCAATCAGCCCCAGCATTTT
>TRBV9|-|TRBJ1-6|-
CASSVFGSPLHF
TGTGCCAGCAGCGTATTCGGTTCACCCCTCCACTTT
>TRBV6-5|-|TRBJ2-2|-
CASSSFRGGGTGELFF
TGTGCCAGCAGTTCCTTTAGAGGTGGTGGCACCGGGGAGCTGTTTTTT
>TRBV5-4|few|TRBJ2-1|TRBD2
CASSSGLAGGENEQFF
TGTGCCAGCAGCTCAGGACTAGCGGGGGGTGAGAATGAGCAGTTCTTC
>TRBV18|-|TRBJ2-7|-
CASSGSGLPEQYF
TGTGCCAGCTCAGGCTCGGGACTCCCCGAGCAGTACTTC
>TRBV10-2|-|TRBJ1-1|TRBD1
CASRRDRAMTEAFF
TGCGCCAGCAGGAGGGACAGGGCAATGACTGAAGCTTTCTTT
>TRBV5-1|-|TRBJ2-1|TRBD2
CASSDDGLAGVREQFF
TGCGCCAGCAGCGACGACGGACTAGCGGGGGTGCGGGAGCAGTTCTTC
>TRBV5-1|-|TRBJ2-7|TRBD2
CASSSGTDSYEQYF
TGCGCCAGCAGCAGCGGGACCGACTCCTACGAGCAGTACTTC
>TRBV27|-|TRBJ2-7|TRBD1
CASRGGQGALPQYF
TGTGCCAGCAGGGGGGGACAGGGGGCTTTACCGCAGTACTTC
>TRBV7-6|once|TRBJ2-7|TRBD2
CASSLRAGDSEQYF
TGTGCCAGCAGCTTACGAGCGGGAGATAGCGAGCAGTACTTC
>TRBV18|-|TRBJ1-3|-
CASSGQGGTAIYF
TGTGCCAGCTCAGGACAAGGGGGAACGGCCATATATTTT
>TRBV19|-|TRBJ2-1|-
CASTPFDRPYNEQFF
TGTGCCAGTACCCCTTTCGACAGGCCCTACAATGAGCAGTTCTTC
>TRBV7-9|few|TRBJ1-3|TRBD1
CASSSGQGPSSGNTIYF
TGTGCCAGCAGTTCCGGACAGGGTCCCTCCTCTGGAAACACCATATATTTT
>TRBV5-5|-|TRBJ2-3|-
CASSFGRGTDTQYF
TGTGCCAGCAGCTTCGGCAGGGGCACAGATACGCAGTATTTT
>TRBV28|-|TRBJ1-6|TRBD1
CASSVPQLRGTTYNSPLHF
TGTGCCAGCAGTGTCCCACAACTCAGGGGGACCACCTATAATTCACCCCTCCACTTT
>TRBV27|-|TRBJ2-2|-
CASSSRQGMNTGELFF
TGTGCCAGCAGTTCCCGCCAGGGGATGAACACCGGGGAGCTGTTTTTT
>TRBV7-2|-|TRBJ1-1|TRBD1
CASSPRGDRVRNTEAFF
TGTGCCAGCAGCCCTAGAGGGGACAGGGTGAGGAACACTGAAGCTTTCTTT
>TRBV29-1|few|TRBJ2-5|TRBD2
CSVVPSGSQETQYF
TGCAGCGTTGTGCCTAGCGGGAGTCAAGAGACCCAGTACTTC
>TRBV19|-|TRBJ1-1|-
CASSMQGGHIEAFF
TGTGCCAGTAGTATGCAGGGAGGTCACATTGAAGCTTTCTTT
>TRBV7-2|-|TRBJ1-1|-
CASSLPGGGTEAFF
TGTGCCAGCAGCTTACCGGGGGGGGGCACTGAAGCTTTCTTT
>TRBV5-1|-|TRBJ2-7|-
CASSLAPRSLIRSYEQYF
TGCGCCAGCAGCTTGGCCCCTAGGTCTTTAATACGTAGCTACGAGCAGTACTTC
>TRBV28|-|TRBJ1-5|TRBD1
CAGGSGGLGQPQHF
TGTGCAGGAGGATCAGGGGGTCTGGGGCAGCCCCAGCATTTT
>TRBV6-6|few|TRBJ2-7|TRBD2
CASTPGRGYYEQYF
TGTGCCAGCACCCCTGGGAGGGGCTACTACGAGCAGTACTTC
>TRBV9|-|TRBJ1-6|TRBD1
CASSPRSGQGASSPLHF
TGTGCCAGCAGCCCCCGATCGGGACAGGGGGCTAGTTCACCCCTCCACTTT
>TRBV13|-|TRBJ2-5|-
CASSLYLTGSETQYF
TGTGCCAGCAGCCTATACTTAACAGGGTCAGAGACCCAGTACTTC
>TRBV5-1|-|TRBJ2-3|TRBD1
CASSLLFPGTGESNTQYF
TGCGCCAGCAGCTTGTTATTCCCCGGGACAGGGGAGTCGAATACGCAGTATTTT
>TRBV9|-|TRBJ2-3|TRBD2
CASSGDYFTDTQYF
TGTGCCAGCAGCGGGGACTACTTCACAGATACGCAGTATTTT
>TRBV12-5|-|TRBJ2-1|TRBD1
CASGLTGQGAYNEQFF
TGTGCTAGTGGTTTAACCGGACAGGGGGCTTACAATGAGCAGTTCTTC